Sequencing of this T cell receptor beta chain was carried out in a study of T cells in narcolepsy. Study-level points and caveats: Autoreactive clonotypes reportedly recurred in blood of same and different patients, not controls.

Sequencing used immunoSEQ multiplex PCR; TCRdb keeps in-frame clones, though not all of them. Of 27,000 or so clones listed, roughly 74% are singletons. Details on this clone: What it binds is not known.

The germline gives CDR1 SNHLY, CDR2 FYNNEI. The V end lost 8 bases, the J end lost 3 bases, and 17 bases lay between the germline ends. The length of the CDR3 is 15 residues. The source is a human donor with narcolepsy. The chain is built from TRBV2 and TRBJ2-1; D is perhaps TRBD1 or TRBD2 (6 bases each). The sequencing sample was made of CD45RA- memory CD4+ T cells from PBMCs. CDR3 coding DNA: TGTGCCAGCCAGAAGGGGGGTCACTACTACAATGAGCAGTTCTTC. Encoded protein: CASQKGGHYYNEQFF. Complete variable domain (other parts from reference TRBV2 and TRBJ2-1): EPEVTQTPSHQVTQMGQEVILRCVPISNHLYFYWYRQILGQKVEFLVSFYNNEISEKSEIFDDQFSVERPDGSNFTLKIRSTKLEDSAMYFCASQKGGHYYNEQFFGPGTRLTVL.